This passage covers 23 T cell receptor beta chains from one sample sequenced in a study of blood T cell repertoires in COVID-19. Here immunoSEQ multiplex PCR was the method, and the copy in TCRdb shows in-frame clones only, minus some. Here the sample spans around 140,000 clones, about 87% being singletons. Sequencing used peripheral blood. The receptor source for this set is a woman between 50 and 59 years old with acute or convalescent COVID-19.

CDR3 DNA sequence: TGTGCCAGTAGTCTAGGACTAGCGGGAACTTACGAGCAGTACTTC. It specifies CASSLGLAGTYEQYF. The chain joins TRBV19 to TRBJ2-7; 12 nucleotides match TRBD2. The germline V gene has CDR1 LNHDA and CDR2 SQIVND (reference sequence). The CDR3 covers 15 residues. Trimming took 5 bases from V and 4 from J; bases not matched to a gene: 6.

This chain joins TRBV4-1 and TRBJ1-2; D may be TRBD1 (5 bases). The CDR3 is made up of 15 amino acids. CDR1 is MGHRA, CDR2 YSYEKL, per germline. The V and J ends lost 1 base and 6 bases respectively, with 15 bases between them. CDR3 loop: CASSQVGRVLDGYTF. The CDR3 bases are TGCGCCAGCAGCCAAGTAGGCAGGGTTCTCGATGGCTACACCTTC.

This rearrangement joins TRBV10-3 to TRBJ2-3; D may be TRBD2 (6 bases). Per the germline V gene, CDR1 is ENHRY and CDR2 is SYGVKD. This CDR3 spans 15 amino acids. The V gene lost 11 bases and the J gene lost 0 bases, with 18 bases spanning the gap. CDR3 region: CASLGGQSSTDTQYF. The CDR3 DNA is TGTGCCTCATTGGGAGGTCAATCTAGCACAGATACGCAGTATTTT.

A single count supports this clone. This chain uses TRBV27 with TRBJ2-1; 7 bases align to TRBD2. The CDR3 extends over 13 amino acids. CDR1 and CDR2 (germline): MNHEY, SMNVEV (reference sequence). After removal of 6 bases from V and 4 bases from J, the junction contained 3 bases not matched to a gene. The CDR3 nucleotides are TGTGCCAGCAGGTGGGAGGGGTACAATGAGCAGTTCTTC. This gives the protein CASRWEGYNEQFF.

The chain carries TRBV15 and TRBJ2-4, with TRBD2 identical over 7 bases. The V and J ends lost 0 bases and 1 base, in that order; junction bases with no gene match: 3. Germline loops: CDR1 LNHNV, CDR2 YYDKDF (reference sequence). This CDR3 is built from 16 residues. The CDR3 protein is CATSRDQTSAKNIQYF. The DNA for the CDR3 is TGTGCCACCAGCAGAGACCAGACTAGCGCCAAAAACATTCAGTACTTC.

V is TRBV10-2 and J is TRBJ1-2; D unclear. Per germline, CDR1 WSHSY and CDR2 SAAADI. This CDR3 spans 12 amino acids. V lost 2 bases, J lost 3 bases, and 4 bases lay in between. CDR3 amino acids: CASSEGDYGYTF. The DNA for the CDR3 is TGCGCCAGCAGTGAGGGAGACTATGGCTACACCTTC.

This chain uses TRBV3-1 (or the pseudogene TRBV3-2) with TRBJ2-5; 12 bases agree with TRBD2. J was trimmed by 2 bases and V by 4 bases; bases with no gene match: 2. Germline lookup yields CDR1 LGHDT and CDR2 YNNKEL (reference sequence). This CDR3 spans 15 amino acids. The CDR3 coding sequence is TGTGCCAGCAGCCCTAGCGGGAGGGTACAAGAGACCCAGTACTTC. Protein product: CASSPSGRVQETQYF.

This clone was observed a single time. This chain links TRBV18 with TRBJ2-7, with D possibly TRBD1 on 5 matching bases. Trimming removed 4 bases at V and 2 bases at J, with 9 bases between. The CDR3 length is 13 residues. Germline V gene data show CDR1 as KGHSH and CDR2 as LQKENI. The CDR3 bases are TGTGCCAGCTCACTGACGGACACCTACGAGCAGTACTTC. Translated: CASSLTDTYEQYF.

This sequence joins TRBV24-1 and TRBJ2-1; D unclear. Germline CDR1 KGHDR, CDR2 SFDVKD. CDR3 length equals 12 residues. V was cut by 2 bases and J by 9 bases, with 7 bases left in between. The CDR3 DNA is TGTGCCACCAGTGATTACCGCGGTGAGCAGTTCTTC. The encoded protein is CATSDYRGEQFF.

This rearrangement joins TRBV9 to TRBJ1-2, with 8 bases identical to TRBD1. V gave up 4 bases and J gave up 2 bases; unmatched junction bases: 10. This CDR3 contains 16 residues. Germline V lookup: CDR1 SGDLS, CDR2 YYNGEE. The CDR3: CASSPIDRGKNYGYTF. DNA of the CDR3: TGTGCCAGCAGCCCTATCGACAGGGGTAAAAACTATGGCTACACCTTC.

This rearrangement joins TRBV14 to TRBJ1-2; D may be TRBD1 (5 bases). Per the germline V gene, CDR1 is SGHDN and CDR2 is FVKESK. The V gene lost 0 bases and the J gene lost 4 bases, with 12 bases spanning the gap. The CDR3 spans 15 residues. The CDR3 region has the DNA TGTGCCAGCAGCCAAGATAACGGCAGGGTCTATGGCTACACCTTC. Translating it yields CASSQDNGRVYGYTF.

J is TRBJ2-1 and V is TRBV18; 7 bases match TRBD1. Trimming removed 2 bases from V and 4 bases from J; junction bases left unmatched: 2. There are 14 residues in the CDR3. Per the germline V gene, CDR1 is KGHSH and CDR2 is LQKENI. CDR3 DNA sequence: TGTGCCAGCTCACCAAGGGACAGTTACAATGAGCAGTTCTTC. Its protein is CASSPRDSYNEQFF. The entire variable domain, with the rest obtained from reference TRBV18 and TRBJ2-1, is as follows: NAGVMQNPRHLVRRRGQEARLRCSPMKGHSHVYWYRQLPEEGLKFMVYLQKENIIDESGMPKERFSAEFPKEGPSILRIQQVVRGDSAAYFCASSPRDSYNEQFFGPGTRLTVL.

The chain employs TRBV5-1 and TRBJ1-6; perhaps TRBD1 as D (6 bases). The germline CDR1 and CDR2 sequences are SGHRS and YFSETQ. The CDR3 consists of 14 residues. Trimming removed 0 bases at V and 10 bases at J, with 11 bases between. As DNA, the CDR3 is TGCGCCAGCAGCTTGGATTTACAGGGCTCACCCCTCCACTTT. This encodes CASSLDLQGSPLHF.

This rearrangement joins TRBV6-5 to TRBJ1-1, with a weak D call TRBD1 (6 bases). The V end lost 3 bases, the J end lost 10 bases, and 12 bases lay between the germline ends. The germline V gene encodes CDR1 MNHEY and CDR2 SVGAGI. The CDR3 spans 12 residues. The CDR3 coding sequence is TGTGCCAGCAGTTATACACAGGGAAGAGCTTTCTTT. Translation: CASSYTQGRAFF.

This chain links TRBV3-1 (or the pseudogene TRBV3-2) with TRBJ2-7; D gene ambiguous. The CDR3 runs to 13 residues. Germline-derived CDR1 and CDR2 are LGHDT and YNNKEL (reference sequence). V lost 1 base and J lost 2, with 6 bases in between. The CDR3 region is CASSQGQTYEQYF. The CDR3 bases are TGTGCCAGCAGCCAAGGGCAGACCTACGAGCAGTACTTC.

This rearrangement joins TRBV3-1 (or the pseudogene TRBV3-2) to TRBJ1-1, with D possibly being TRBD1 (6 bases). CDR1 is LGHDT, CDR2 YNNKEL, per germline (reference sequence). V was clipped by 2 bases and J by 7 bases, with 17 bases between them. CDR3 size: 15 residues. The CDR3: CASSQLPQGKGEAFF. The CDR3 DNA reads TGTGCCAGCAGCCAATTACCACAGGGAAAAGGTGAAGCTTTCTTT.

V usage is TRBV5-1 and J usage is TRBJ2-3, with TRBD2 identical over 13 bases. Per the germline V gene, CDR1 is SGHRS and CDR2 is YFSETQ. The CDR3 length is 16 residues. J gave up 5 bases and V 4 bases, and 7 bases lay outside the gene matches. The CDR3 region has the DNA TGCGCCAGCAGCGCAACTAGCGGGGGGGCCAGAGATACGCAGTATTTT. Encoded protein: CASSATSGGARDTQYF.

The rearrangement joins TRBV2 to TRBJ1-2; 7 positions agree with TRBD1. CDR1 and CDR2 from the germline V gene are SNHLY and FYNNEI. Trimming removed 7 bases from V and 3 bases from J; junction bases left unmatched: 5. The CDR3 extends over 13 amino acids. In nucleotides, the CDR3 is TGTGCCAGCATTCGGGACAGAGACTATGGCTACACCTTC. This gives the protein CASIRDRDYGYTF.

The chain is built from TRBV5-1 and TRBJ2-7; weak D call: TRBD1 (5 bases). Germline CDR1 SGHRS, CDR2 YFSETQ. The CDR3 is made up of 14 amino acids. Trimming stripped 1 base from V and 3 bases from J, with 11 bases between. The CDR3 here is CASSLQGTSYEQYF. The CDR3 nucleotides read TGCGCCAGCAGCTTGCAGGGCACCAGCTACGAGCAGTACTTC.

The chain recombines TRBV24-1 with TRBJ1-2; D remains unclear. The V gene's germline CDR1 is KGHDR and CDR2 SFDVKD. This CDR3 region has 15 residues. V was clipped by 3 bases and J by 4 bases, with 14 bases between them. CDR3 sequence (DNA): TGTGCCACCAGTGATCCCTCCAGAGGGCTCTATGGCTACACCTTC. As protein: CATSDPSRGLYGYTF.

CDR3 residues: CASSLAQAGSYNEQFF. The CDR3 nucleotides read TGCGCCAGCAGCTTGGCCCAAGCGGGGTCCTACAATGAGCAGTTCTTC. V gene TRBV5-1 combines with J gene TRBJ2-1, with 7 bases that match TRBD2. This CDR3 is built from 16 residues. Losses at the gene ends were 0 bases for V and 1 base for J; bases not matched to a gene: 4. Germline V lookup: CDR1 SGHRS, CDR2 YFSETQ.

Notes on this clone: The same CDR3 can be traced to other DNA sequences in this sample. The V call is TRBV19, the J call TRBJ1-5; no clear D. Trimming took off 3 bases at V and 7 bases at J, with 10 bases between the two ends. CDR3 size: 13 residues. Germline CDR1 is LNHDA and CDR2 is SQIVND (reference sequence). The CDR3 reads CASSIAGGQPQHF. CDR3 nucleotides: TGTGCCAGTAGTATCGCAGGAGGGCAGCCCCAGCATTTT.

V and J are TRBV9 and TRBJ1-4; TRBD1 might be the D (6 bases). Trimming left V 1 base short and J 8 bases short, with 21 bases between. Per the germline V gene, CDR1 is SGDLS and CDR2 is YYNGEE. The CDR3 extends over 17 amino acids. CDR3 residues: CASSVTVVQGGNEKLFF. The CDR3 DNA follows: TGTGCCAGCAGCGTAACAGTAGTACAGGGAGGGAACGAAAAACTGTTTTTT.